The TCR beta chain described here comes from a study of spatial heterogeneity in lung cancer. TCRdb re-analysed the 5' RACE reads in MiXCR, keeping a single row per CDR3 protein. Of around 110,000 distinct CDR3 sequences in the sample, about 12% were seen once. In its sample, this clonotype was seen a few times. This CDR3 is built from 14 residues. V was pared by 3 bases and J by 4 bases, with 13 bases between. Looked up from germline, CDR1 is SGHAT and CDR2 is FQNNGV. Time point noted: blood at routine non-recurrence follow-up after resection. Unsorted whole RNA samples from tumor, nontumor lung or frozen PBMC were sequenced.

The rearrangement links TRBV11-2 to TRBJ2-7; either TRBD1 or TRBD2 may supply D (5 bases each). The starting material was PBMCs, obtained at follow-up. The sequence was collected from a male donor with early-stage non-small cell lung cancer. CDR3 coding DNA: TGTGCCAGCAGCTTCGGGACGGTGGAGTACGAGCAGTACTTC. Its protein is CASSFGTVEYEQYF.